The entry below gives a single TCR beta chain sequence along with its context. No antigen is known for it. The entry originates in a study of CD4 T cells in relation to SARS-CoV-2 and coronaviruses. As for the study in general: TCR beta CDR3s were sequenced after 10-day antigen culture of PBMCs. Study-level findings and limits: Monoreactive clones expanded significantly more to SARS-CoV-2 than crossreactive clones did.

The unexposed donors gave CD4+ T cells in about 2011-2018, prior to COVID-19. After roughly ten days of culture, CD4+ T cells were isolated. PBMCs were plated at roughly 2.1 million per well in IL-2-containing medium. Using immunoSEQ multiplex PCR, the repertoire was profiled, and TCRdb retains in-frame clones only, with some absent. The repertoire holds some 30,000 clones, with about 73% as singletons. The CDR3 is 15 amino acids. V was trimmed by 0 bases and J by 7 bases, leaving 10 bases between them. The germline V gene has CDR1 SGHNT and CDR2 YENEEA. The source material was CD4+ T cells from PBMCs, cultured in vitro. The rearrangement joins TRBV11-3 to TRBJ1-6; no definite D call. The sequence was collected from a human donor in good health. DNA of the CDR3: TGTGCCAGCAGCTTAGATCATAGGCCCAATTCACCCCTCCACTTT. It translates to CASSLDHRPNSPLHF. Variable domain in full (rest from reference TRBV11-3 and TRBJ1-6): EAGVVQSPRYKIIEKKQPVAFWCNPISGHNTLYWYLQNLGQGPELLIRYENEEAVDDSQLPKDRFSAERLKGVDSTLKIQPAELGDSAVYLCASSLDHRPNSPLHFGNGTRLTVT.